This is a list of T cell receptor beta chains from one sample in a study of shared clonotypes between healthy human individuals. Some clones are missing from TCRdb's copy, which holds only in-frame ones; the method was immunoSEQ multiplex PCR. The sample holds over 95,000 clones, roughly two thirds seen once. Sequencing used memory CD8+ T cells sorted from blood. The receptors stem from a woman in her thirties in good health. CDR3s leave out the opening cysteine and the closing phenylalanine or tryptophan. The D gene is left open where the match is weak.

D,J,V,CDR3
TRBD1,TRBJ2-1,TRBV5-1,ASSGDSSSYNEQF
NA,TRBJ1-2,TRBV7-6,ASSFGPGLLLTDYGYT
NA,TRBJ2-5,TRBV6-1,ASSELVSAQY
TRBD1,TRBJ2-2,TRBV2,ASTGTGGGELF
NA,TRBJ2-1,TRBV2,ASGYAAGSSYNEQF
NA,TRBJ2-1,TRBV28,ASRERLKGDEQF
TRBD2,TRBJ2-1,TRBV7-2,ASRREASYNEQF
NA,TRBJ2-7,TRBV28,ASSLDGGIVAYEQY
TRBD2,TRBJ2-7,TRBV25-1,ASSESPSGSPTSYEQY
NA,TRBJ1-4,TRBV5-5,ASSLDPGPNEKLF
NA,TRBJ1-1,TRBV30,ASTRGTEAF
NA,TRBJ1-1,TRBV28,ASKKTGNTEAF
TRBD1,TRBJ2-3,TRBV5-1,ASSLQGQGSSTDTQY
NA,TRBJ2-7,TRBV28,ASRTPGFEQY
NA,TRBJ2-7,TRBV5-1,ASSLGGHEQY
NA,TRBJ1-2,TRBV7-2,ASSLAAGPWSYT
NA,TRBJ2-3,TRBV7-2,ASSSSLTDTQY
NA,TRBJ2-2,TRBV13,ASSFTYTGELF
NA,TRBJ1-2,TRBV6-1,ASSEEGLYGYT
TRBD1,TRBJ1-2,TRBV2,ASSGRDRAGGYT
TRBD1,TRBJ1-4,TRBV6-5,ASSTGQTVEKLF
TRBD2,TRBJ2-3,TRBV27,ASSQTSGRTDTQY
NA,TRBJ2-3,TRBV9,ASSVDGSTDTQY
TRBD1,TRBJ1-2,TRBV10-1,ASSALGQETPGGYT
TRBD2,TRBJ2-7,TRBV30,AYQGLAGLDEQY
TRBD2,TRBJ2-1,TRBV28,ASTLGVAGFEEQF
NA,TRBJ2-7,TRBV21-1,ASSKLNRMSTYEQY
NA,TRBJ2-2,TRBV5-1,ASSPSPLRGSNTGELF
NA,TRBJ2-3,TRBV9,ASSVGGGSDTQY
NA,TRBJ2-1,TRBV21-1,ASSSPYEGAADNEQF
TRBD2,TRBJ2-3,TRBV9,ASSVGSGIGTDTQY
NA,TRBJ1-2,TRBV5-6,ASSFLWGGDGYT
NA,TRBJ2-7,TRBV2,ASSDRAEQY
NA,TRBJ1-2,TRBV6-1,APAPGHNYGYT
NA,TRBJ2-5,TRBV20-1,SVHGLGTQY
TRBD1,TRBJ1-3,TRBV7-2,ASSTTGIGNTIY
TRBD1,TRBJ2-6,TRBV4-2,ASSQVQGVCGANVLT
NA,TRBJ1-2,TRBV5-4,ASSLLESDYGYT
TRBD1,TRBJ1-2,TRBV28,ASSSGTGGVMGYGYT
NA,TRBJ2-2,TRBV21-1,ASSKAPRQGNTGELF
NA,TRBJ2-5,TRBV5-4,ASSSGHTKETQY
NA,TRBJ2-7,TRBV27,ASYSSSYEQY
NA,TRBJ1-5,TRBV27,ASSTKMGRRRDQPQH
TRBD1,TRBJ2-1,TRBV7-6,ASSRWGDRGFNEQF
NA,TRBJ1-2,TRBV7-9,ASSFHRWGALYGYT
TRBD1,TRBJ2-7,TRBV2,ASSSAGTGFYEQY
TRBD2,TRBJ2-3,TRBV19,ASSKLAGVGLRTDTQY
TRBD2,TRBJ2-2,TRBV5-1,ASSQSWTSGSSANTGELF
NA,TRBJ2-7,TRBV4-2,ASSQGYSSYEQY
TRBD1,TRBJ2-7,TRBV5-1,ASSTLQGARYEQY
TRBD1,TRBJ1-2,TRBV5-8,ASSLGDSYGYT
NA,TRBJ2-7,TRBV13,ASSFSTGSYEQY
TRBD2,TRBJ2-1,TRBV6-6,ASVSSGSEQF
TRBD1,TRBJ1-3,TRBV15,ATSRGQRNTIY
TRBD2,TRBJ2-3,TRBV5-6,ASSFTPYGTSGSTDTQY
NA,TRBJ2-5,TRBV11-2,ASSPGGGGRETQY
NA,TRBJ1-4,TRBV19,ASFLPGSGEGKLF
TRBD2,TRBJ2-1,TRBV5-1,ASSLVGRVGRCPYNEQF
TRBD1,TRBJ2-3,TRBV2,ANDRGRGTDTQY